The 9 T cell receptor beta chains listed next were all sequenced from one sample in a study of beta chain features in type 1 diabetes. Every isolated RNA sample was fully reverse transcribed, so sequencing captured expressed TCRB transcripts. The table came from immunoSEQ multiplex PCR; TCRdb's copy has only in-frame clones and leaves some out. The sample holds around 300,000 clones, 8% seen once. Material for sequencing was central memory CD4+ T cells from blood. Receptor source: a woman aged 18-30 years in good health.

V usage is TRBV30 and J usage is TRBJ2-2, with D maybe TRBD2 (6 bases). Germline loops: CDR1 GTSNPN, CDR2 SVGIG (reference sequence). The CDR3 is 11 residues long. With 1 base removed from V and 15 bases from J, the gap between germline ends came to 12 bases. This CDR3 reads CAWSGAGLVFF. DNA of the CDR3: TGTGCCTGGAGTGGGGCGGGGTTGGTGTTTTTT.

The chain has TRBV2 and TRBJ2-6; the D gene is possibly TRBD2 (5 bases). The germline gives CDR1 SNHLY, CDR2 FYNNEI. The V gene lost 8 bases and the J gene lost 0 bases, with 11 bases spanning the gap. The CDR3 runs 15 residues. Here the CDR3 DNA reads TGTGCCAGCTCTCCACGGGACTCTGGGGCCAACGTCCTGACTTTC. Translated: CASSPRDSGANVLTF.

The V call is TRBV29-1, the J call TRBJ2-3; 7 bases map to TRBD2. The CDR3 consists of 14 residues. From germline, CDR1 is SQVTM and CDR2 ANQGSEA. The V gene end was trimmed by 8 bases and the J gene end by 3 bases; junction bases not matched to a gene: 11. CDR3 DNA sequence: TGCAGCTCACTCGGGGGGTCGGGGACAGATACGCAGTATTTT. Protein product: CSSLGGSGTDTQYF.

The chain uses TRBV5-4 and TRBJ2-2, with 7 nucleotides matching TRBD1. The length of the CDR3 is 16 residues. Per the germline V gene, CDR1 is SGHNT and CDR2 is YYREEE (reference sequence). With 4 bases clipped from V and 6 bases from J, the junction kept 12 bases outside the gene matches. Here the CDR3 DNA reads TGTGCCAGCAGCCCACGGATTGGGACAGTCGCCGGGGAGCTGTTTTTT. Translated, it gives CASSPRIGTVAGELFF.

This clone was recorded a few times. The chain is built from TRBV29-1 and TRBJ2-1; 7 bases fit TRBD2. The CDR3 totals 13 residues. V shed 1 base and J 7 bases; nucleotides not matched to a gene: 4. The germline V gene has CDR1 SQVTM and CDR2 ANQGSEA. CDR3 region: CSVEGWGGNEQFF. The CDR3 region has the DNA TGCAGCGTTGAAGGCTGGGGGGGAAATGAGCAGTTCTTC.

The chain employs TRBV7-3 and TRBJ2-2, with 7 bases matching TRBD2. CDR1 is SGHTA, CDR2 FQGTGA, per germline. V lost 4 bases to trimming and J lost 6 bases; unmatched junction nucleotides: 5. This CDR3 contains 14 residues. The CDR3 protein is CASSSRLAPGELFF. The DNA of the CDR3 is TGTGCCAGCAGCTCTCGACTAGCTCCCGGGGAGCTGTTTTTT.

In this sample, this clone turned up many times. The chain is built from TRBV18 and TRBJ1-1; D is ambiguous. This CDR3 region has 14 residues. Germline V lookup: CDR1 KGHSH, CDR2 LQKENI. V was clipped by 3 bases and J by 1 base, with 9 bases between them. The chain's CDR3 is CASSPRSPNTEAFF. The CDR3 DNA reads TGTGCCAGCTCACCGCGGTCCCCGAACACTGAAGCTTTCTTT. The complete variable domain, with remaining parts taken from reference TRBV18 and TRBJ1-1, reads NAGVMQNPRHLVRRRGQEARLRCSPMKGHSHVYWYRQLPEEGLKFMVYLQKENIIDESGMPKERFSAEFPKEGPSILRIQQVVRGDSAAYFCASSPRSPNTEAFFGQGTRLTVV.

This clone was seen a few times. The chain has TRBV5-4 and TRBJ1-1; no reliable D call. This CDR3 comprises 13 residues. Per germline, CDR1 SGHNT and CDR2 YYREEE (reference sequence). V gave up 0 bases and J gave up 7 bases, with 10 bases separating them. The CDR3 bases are TGTGCCAGCAGCTTGGACCCGGGATATGAAGCTTTCTTT. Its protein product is CASSLDPGYEAFF.

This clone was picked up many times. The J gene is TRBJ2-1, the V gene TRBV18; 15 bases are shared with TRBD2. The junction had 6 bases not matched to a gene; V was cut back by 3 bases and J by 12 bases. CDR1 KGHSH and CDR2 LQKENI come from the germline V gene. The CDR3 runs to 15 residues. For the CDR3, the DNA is TGTGCCAGCTCACCTGGACTAGCGGGGGGGCCAGGGCAGTTCTTC. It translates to CASSPGLAGGPGQFF.